This TCR beta chain is drawn from a study of blood T cell repertoires in COVID-19. Per the original data handling: Reference gene primer amplification in the assay estimated nucleated cell counts. Profiled with immunoSEQ multiplex PCR; TCRdb holds only in-frame clones, not every one. D and trimming were read from the DNA, whereas the V and J calls and clone size are those reported in that table. The repertoire holds more than 450,000 clones, with approximately 90% as singletons. V gave up 1 base and J gave up 1 base, with 14 bases separating them. Per the germline V gene, CDR1 is SGHKS and CDR2 is YYEKEE (reference sequence). The CDR3 sequence is 16 residues long. Recruits, aged roughly 18 to 100 years, lived in around 24 US areas.

The clonotype was recovered from a woman between 18 and 29 years old who had recovered from COVID-19. What was sequenced was PBMCs or T cells enriched from blood (not recorded which). This chain uses TRBV5-5 with TRBJ2-5; tentatively, D is TRBD2 (6 bases). CDR3 protein: CASSLSPPGLQETQYF. The CDR3 region has the DNA TGTGCCAGCAGCTTGTCCCCACCGGGACTCCAAGAGACCCAGTACTTC.